The rows below give T cell receptor beta chains drawn from one sample of a study of T cells in localized non-small cell lung cancer. The repertoire was sequenced with immunoSEQ multiplex PCR; TCRdb's copy has only in-frame clones and lacks some. The sample gives fewer than 20,000 clones, around 87% of which show up once; roughly 27% is in the top ten. The sequenced sample was peripheral blood mononuclear cells, obtained before any cancer treatment. The source of these receptors is a male donor older than 55 with stage II lung adenocarcinoma. Each CDR3 is given with its conserved first and last residue. The order of the fields is CDR3 length, D gene, J gene, V gene, CDR3 protein. The D gene is left open where the match is weak.

14	NA	TRBJ1-3	TRBV19	CASTRGGSGNTIYF
15	NA	TRBJ1-6	TRBV10-3	CATIPDRSYNSPLHF
15	NA	TRBJ1-2	TRBV19	CASQKDRSSSYGYTF
14	NA	TRBJ2-5	TRBV5-6	CASNLDRIQETQYF
15	NA	TRBJ2-1	TRBV9	CASSGGTLGDNEQFF
14	TRBD1	TRBJ2-1	TRBV11-1	CASRTGTGIGEQFF
16	NA	TRBJ1-2	TRBV5-1	CASSPDGTSFSYGYTF
13	NA	TRBJ2-1	TRBV10-3	CACKGESYNEQFF
14	NA	TRBJ2-1	TRBV6-5	CASRMGSSYNEQFF
16	NA	TRBJ1-2	TRBV4-1	CASSQDPGSSNYGYTF
16	TRBD2	TRBJ2-1	TRBV4-2	CASSQAPSGRGNEQFF
18	TRBD2	TRBJ2-2	TRBV11-3	CASSLGIGLAVMTGELFF
13	NA	TRBJ1-1	TRBV30	CAWSWGPNTEAFF
13	NA	TRBJ2-4	TRBV2	CASSAGQLNIQYF
15	TRBD1	TRBJ1-1	TRBV2	CASSRVGQSNTEAFF
14	NA	TRBJ2-7	TRBV2	CASSEARAGNEQYF
14	NA	TRBJ2-5	TRBV7-8	CASSSRRIQETQYF
15	TRBD2	TRBJ2-1	TRBV30	CAWRGLAGGPGEQFF
14	TRBD1	TRBJ2-1	TRBV19	CASSQGSLSGEQFF
14	NA	TRBJ2-7	TRBV19	CASSGGGGTYEQYF
18	TRBD1	TRBJ1-2	TRBV9	CASSVAGGQGKSFYGYTF
13	TRBD2	TRBJ2-1	TRBV5-8	CASSGWGGNEQFF
12	NA	TRBJ1-2	TRBV18	CASSGITYGYTF
14	TRBD1	TRBJ1-2	TRBV18	CASSPQTGGDGYTF
15	NA	TRBJ2-2	TRBV7-3	CASQGTRDSTGELFF
15	TRBD1	TRBJ2-5	TRBV7-7	CASSPGTDLSETQYF
16	NA	TRBJ2-2	TRBV5-4	CASSLVLGIQGGELFF
14	NA	TRBJ1-1	TRBV28	CASTLGGRNTEAFF
14	NA	TRBJ1-5	TRBV28	CASRPLISNQPQHF
11	NA	TRBJ2-3	TRBV20-1	CSARDWDTQYF
11	NA	TRBJ1-1	TRBV6-6	CASSPNTEAFF
14	NA	TRBJ1-5	TRBV27	CASSLKTGNQPQHF
16	NA	TRBJ1-3	TRBV6-5	CASSSQRRSSGNTIYF
15	TRBD1	TRBJ2-7	TRBV5-5	CASSIGQGISYEQYF
16	TRBD2	TRBJ2-1	TRBV10-3	CAISPGTSASYNEQFF
14	NA	TRBJ2-2	TRBV5-4	CASSQREKTGELFF
15	NA	TRBJ2-7	TRBV15	CATSRDRAQAYEQYF